The 21 T cell receptor beta chains below all came from one sample that was sequenced in a study of early stage breast cancer tumors. Profiling relied on immunoSEQ multiplex PCR, and the TCRdb table lists in-frame clones only, not all of them. The sample has fewer than 5,500 clones, roughly 72% seen once. The sequenced material came from breast tumor tissue. The receptors derive from a person aged 55-75 years with breast cancer.

This clone showed up just a few times. The gene calls are TRBV2 and TRBJ1-2; D remains ambiguous. Germline V lookup: CDR1 SNHLY, CDR2 FYNNEI. Trimming shortened V by 6 bases and J by 4 bases, and 12 bases separated the two germline ends. The CDR3 totals 13 residues. The CDR3 is CASRRELPYGYTF. For the CDR3, the DNA is TGTGCCAGCAGACGGGAGTTACCCTATGGCTACACCTTC.

The table lists this clone with a count of one. The V call is TRBV30, the J call TRBJ2-1; D is perhaps TRBD1 (5 bases). Deletions cut 3 bases from V and 10 bases from J, with 13 bases between. CDR3 length equals 12 residues. CDR1 is GTSNPN, CDR2 SVGIG, per germline (reference sequence). The CDR3 DNA reads as TGTGCCTGGAGGCGCGGTCGGACAGAGCAGTTCTTC. It encodes CAWRRGRTEQFF. Combining the CDR3 with reference TRBV30 and TRBJ2-1 gives the whole variable domain SQTIHQWPATLVQPVGSPLSLECTVEGTSNPNLYWYRQAAGRGLQLLFYSVGIGQISSEVPQNLSASRPQDRQFILSSKKLLLSDSGFYLCAWRRGRTEQFFGPGTRLTVL.

This clone has just a few counts. The chain recombines TRBV5-1 with TRBJ2-7; D is possibly TRBD2 (6 bases). Trimming pared 4 bases from V and 2 bases from J, leaving 13 bases between. The CDR3 contains 14 residues. Germline CDR1 SGHRS, CDR2 YFSETQ. The CDR3 nucleotides read TGCGCCAGCAGCCCGGACCGGGGGACCTACGAGCAGTACTTC. This sequence encodes CASSPDRGTYEQYF.

The V and J genes are TRBV28 and TRBJ2-1, with D tentatively TRBD2 (6 bases). From germline, CDR1 is MDHEN and CDR2 SYDVKM. Trimming took off 7 bases at V and 15 bases at J, with 22 bases between the two ends. The CDR3 runs 13 residues. The CDR3 region has the DNA TGTGCCAGCAACTTACCGGGGGAACGATATCTGTTCTTC. Encoded protein: CASNLPGERYLFF.

J is TRBJ2-7 and V is TRBV4-2, with D possibly TRBD1 on 5 matching bases. Germline V gene lookup returns CDR1 LGHNA and CDR2 YNFKEQ. This CDR3 has 13 residues. V was clipped by 0 bases and J by 9 bases, with 12 bases between them. CDR3 DNA: TGTGCCAGCAGCCAAGACGACAGATCAGGGCAGTACTTC. Translating gives CASSQDDRSGQYF.

This chain joins TRBV5-1 and TRBJ1-3; no definite D call. Germline V gene data show CDR1 as SGHRS and CDR2 as YFSETQ. V was trimmed by 1 base and J by 0 bases, leaving 11 bases between them. The CDR3 covers 16 residues. CDR3 region: CASSLKGGLSGNTIYF. In DNA, the CDR3 is TGCGCCAGCAGCTTGAAGGGTGGGCTCTCTGGAAACACCATATATTTT.

The genes are TRBV7-9 and TRBJ2-7; TRBD2 matches 9 bases. Trimming removed 7 bases from V and 2 bases from J; junction bases left unmatched: 3. The CDR3 has 13 residues. Germline CDR1 SEHNR, CDR2 FQNEAQ (reference sequence). In DNA, the CDR3 is TGTGCCAGCATGGGGACTAGCCCCTACGAGCAGTACTTC. Residues: CASMGTSPYEQYF.

This clone was seen only a few times. The J gene is TRBJ2-4, the V gene TRBV6-5; 8 positions match TRBD2. The CDR3 runs to 14 residues. Trimming removed 8 bases from V and 1 base from J; junction bases left unmatched: 4. The germline V gene has CDR1 MNHEY and CDR2 SVGAGI. In nucleotides, the CDR3 is TGTGCCAGCCGGGGGGGAGGGGCCAAAAACATTCAGTACTTC. Translating it yields CASRGGGAKNIQYF.

This clone appeared a few times. This sequence joins TRBV28 and TRBJ1-2; D is unclear. This CDR3 has 12 residues. The germline V gene encodes CDR1 MDHEN and CDR2 SYDVKM. The CDR3: CGSGDFNYGYTF. The CDR3 region has the DNA TGTGGCAGTGGGGATTTTAACTATGGCTACACCTTC.

CDR3 DNA: TGTGCCAGCAGTTTATCCACAGTGTCGGGTGAAGCTTTCTTT. It codes for CASSLSTVSGEAFF. The rearrangement links TRBV27 to TRBJ1-1; the D is unclear. V lost 0 bases to trimming and J lost 7 bases, with 12 bases between them. CDR1 and CDR2 (germline): MNHEY, SMNVEV (reference sequence). This CDR3 contains 14 residues.

This clone was observed a handful of times. The V gene is TRBV7-3, the J gene TRBJ2-1; either TRBD1 or TRBD2 may fit D (5 bases each). Looked up from germline, CDR1 is SGHTA and CDR2 is FQGTGA. The ends were cut back, 5 bases at V and 8 bases at J, with 13 bases in the middle. The CDR3 length is 13 residues. CDR3 nucleotide sequence: TGTGCCAGCAGCCCCTCCCGAGGGGATGAGCAGTTCTTC. Protein: CASSPSRGDEQFF.

The chain employs TRBV6-6 and TRBJ2-7; D perhaps matches TRBD1 (5 bases). The CDR3 runs 15 residues. V was shortened by 5 bases and J by 0 bases, with 14 bases between the two germline ends. Per the germline V gene, CDR1 is MNHNY and CDR2 is SVGAGI (reference sequence). The CDR3 DNA reads as TGTGCCAGCAGTCCCCCAGGGCCTGCCTCCTACGAGCAGTACTTC. Translation: CASSPPGPASYEQYF.

This clone was observed a handful of times. The chain employs TRBV15 and TRBJ1-6; no clear D. The CDR3 spans 13 residues. The V and J ends lost 1 base and 13 bases respectively, with 11 bases between them. The germline gives CDR1 LNHNV, CDR2 YYDKDF (reference sequence). The CDR3 spells CATSRGAVGPLHF. For the CDR3, the DNA is TGTGCCACCAGCAGAGGGGCGGTAGGTCCCCTCCACTTT.

This sequence joins TRBV11-2 and TRBJ2-1; the D is unclear. This CDR3 contains 12 residues. Germline V gene sequence: CDR1 SGHAT, CDR2 FQNNGV. Trimming removed 4 bases from V and 9 bases from J, with 10 bases in between. In nucleotides, the CDR3 is TGTGCCAGCAGCTCCGTATCGCGTGAGCAGTTCTTC. This gives the protein CASSSVSREQFF.

This clone occurred once. This rearrangement joins TRBV5-4 to TRBJ2-7, with D tentatively TRBD1 or TRBD2 (6 bases each). Trimming took 4 bases from V and 4 from J, leaving 18 bases between them. CDR1 is SGHNT and CDR2 is YYREEE in the germline V gene (reference sequence). The CDR3 covers 15 residues. The CDR3 nucleotides read TGTGCCAGCAGCCCCGGAGGGGGGCAGACTTACGAGCAGTACTTC. Amino acid sequence: CASSPGGGQTYEQYF. Looking up the rest from reference TRBV5-4 and TRBJ2-7 gives the full variable domain: ETGVTQSPTHLIKTRGQQVTLRCSSQSGHNTVSWYQQALGQGPQFIFQYYREEENGRGNFPPRFSGLQFPNYSSELNVNALELDDSALYLCASSPGGGQTYEQYFGPGTRLTVT.

This chain joins TRBV5-1 and TRBJ2-1, with 7 bases that match TRBD1. The CDR3 has 16 amino acids. Germline loops: CDR1 SGHRS, CDR2 YFSETQ. Trimming cost V 3 bases and J 4 bases; bases outside gene matches: 10. For the CDR3, the DNA is TGCGCCAGCAGCTCCGTACAGGGGTGGGATTACAATGAGCAGTTCTTC. Its protein product is CASSSVQGWDYNEQFF.

V is TRBV6-1 and J is TRBJ2-3, with no clear D. CDR3 length: 16 residues. The ends were cut back, 3 bases at V and 1 base at J, with 14 bases in the middle. The germline V gene has CDR1 MNHNS and CDR2 SASEGT. The CDR3: CASSEGVGGGTDTQYF. The CDR3 region has the DNA TGTGCCAGCAGTGAGGGCGTGGGTGGCGGCACAGATACGCAGTATTTT.

The gene calls are TRBV12-5 and TRBJ2-3; D uncertain. The V gene's germline CDR1 is LGHNT and CDR2 FRNRAP. V was shortened by 1 base and J by 6 bases, with 5 bases between the two germline ends. The CDR3 totals 12 residues. The CDR3 sequence: CASGLDVDTQYF. The CDR3 DNA follows: TGTGCTAGTGGTTTGGATGTCGATACGCAGTATTTT.

The chain combines TRBV2 with TRBJ2-3; D remains unclear. Deletions cut 6 bases from V and 9 bases from J, with 10 bases between. Germline assignment: CDR1 SNHLY and CDR2 FYNNEI. The CDR3 runs 11 residues. CDR3 bases: TGTGCCAGCAGCTCATTCCAAACGCAGTATTTT. Encoded protein: CASSSFQTQYF.

This chain links TRBV4-2 with TRBJ2-7; 7 nucleotides line up with TRBD2. The germline V gene encodes CDR1 LGHNA and CDR2 YNFKEQ. The ends lost 1 base at V and 4 bases at J; junction bases unmatched: 4. This CDR3 region has 14 residues. Written as DNA, the CDR3 is TGTGCCAGCAGCCAAGTGGGTAGCGGGTACGAGCAGTACTTC. Protein product: CASSQVGSGYEQYF.

This clone was seen a handful of times. The chain has TRBV7-2 and TRBJ2-4, with 10 bases identical to TRBD2. The germline V gene encodes CDR1 SGHTA and CDR2 FQGNSA. Trimming at V came to 5 bases and at J to 0 bases, leaving 7 bases not matched to a gene. The CDR3 runs to 17 residues. The CDR3 coding sequence is TGTGCCAGCAGCCCTACTAGCGGGGACCTAGCCAAAAACATTCAGTACTTC. Amino acids: CASSPTSGDLAKNIQYF.